Shown below are 30 T cell receptor beta chains from a single sample sequenced in a study of blood T cell repertoires in COVID-19. Clones were read by immunoSEQ multiplex PCR, and TCRdb kept only the in-frame ones, dropping some. Of 70,000 to 95,000 clones in the sample, around 88% are singletons; the top ten hold roughly 4.8%. The sequencing sample was made of peripheral blood. These receptors were obtained from a woman older than 75 with acute or convalescent COVID-19.

This chain uses TRBV6-6 with TRBJ2-7, with 9 bases fitting TRBD2. The CDR3 length is 15 residues. Germline V CDR1 and CDR2: MNHNY, SVGAGI (reference sequence). The V gene end was trimmed by 6 bases and the J gene end by 1 base; junction bases not matched to a gene: 7. This CDR3 is CASRETSGSSYEQYF. DNA for the CDR3: TGTGCCAGCAGAGAGACTAGCGGTTCATCCTACGAGCAGTACTTC.

The CDR3 region has the DNA TGTGCCACCAGCAGTCCCCTCTTGCCAAGGACTAGCGGGGTTAATGAGCAGTTCTTC. It codes for CATSSPLLPRTSGVNEQFF. The rearrangement links TRBV15 to TRBJ2-1; TRBD2 matches 12 bases. The CDR3 loop spans 19 amino acids. Germline V lookup: CDR1 LNHNV, CDR2 YYDKDF (reference sequence). V was clipped by 3 bases and J by 7 bases; unmatched bases: 16.

The chain has TRBV6-2 or TRBV6-3 and TRBJ2-5, with D possibly being TRBD2 (6 bases). The CDR3 spans 15 residues. Trimming cost V 6 bases and J 4 bases, with 18 bases left between them. Germline V gives CDR1 MNHEY, CDR2 SVGEGT. The CDR3 DNA is TGTGCCAGCAGCCTACCTGGGGGGTCGCGAGAGACCCAGTACTTC. Protein product: CASSLPGGSRETQYF.

The CDR3, as DNA: TGTGCCAGCAGCCAACGGAGCGGGAGTTCTTCCGGGCTCTCCTACGAGCAGTACTTC. Translating gives CASSQRSGSSSGLSYEQYF. The chain links TRBV3-1 (or the pseudogene TRBV3-2) to TRBJ2-7; TRBD2 agrees at 8 bases. This CDR3 comprises 19 residues. The V gene end was trimmed by 2 bases and the J gene end by 0 bases; junction bases not matched to a gene: 15. The germline CDR1 and CDR2 sequences are LGHDT and YNNKEL (reference sequence).

The chain combines TRBV5-1 with TRBJ2-3; TRBD2 matches 14 bases. Germline-derived CDR1 and CDR2 are SGHRS and YFSETQ. V shed 7 bases, J shed 8 bases, and the junction held 9 bases outside the gene matches. CDR3 size: 15 residues. The CDR3 nucleotides read TGCGCCAGCTTCCCTGGACTAGCGGGAGGACCTACGCAGTATTTT. This encodes CASFPGLAGGPTQYF.

The rearrangement links TRBV5-1 to TRBJ1-5, with D possibly matching TRBD1 (5 bases). V gave up 0 bases and J gave up 6 bases, with 7 bases separating them. The CDR3 spans 13 residues. Germline V CDR1 and CDR2: SGHRS, YFSETQ. The CDR3 sequence: CASSLDRTQPQHF. CDR3 in DNA: TGCGCCAGCAGCTTGGACAGGACTCAGCCCCAGCATTTT.

This chain links TRBV3-1 (or the pseudogene TRBV3-2) with TRBJ2-4, with TRBD2 identical over 7 bases. This CDR3 is built from 19 residues. With 1 base clipped from V and 0 bases from J, the junction kept 12 bases outside the gene matches. The germline V gene encodes CDR1 LGHDT and CDR2 YNNKEL (reference sequence). The CDR3 loop reads CASSQGGLAGEIAKNIQYF. The CDR3 DNA follows: TGTGCCAGCAGCCAAGGTGGGTTAGCGGGTGAAATAGCCAAAAACATTCAGTACTTC.

In nucleotides, the CDR3 is TGTGCCAGCAGCCTCATACAGGGGAACACTGAAGCTTTCTTT. This translates into CASSLIQGNTEAFF. This chain joins TRBV2 and TRBJ1-1; tentatively, D is TRBD1 (6 bases). The CDR3 has 14 amino acids. Trimming took off 6 bases at V and 1 base at J, with 12 bases between the two ends. In germline, CDR1 is SNHLY, CDR2 FYNNEI.

On this clone itself: The limits of the CDR3 on the DNA are not certain, so only TCRdb's listed CDR3 is given. The rearrangement joins TRBV6-5 to TRBJ1-1. Per germline, CDR1 MNHEY and CDR2 SVGAGI. The CDR3 length is 14 residues, termini included. CDR3 region: CASILGGNGAEAFF.

This chain connects TRBV3-1 (or the pseudogene TRBV3-2) to TRBJ1-1; D gene unclear. V gave up 3 bases and J gave up 6 bases, with 8 bases separating them. The CDR3 is made up of 12 amino acids. Germline lookup yields CDR1 LGHDT and CDR2 YNNKEL (reference sequence). The CDR3 loop is CASSQSFAEAFF. The CDR3 DNA reads TGTGCCAGCAGCCAGTCTTTTGCTGAAGCTTTCTTT.

This chain uses TRBV7-9 with TRBJ2-1, with TRBD1 matching over 9 bases. The germline V gene has CDR1 SEHNR and CDR2 FQNEAQ (reference sequence). CDR3 length equals 17 residues. With V trimmed by 3 bases and J by 9 bases, 15 bases remained unmatched. Written as DNA, the CDR3 is TGTGCCAGCAGCTTCGGGACAGGGACGAATGAGAATAGTGAGCAGTTCTTC. It translates to CASSFGTGTNENSEQFF. The whole variable domain, remainder taken from reference TRBV7-9 and TRBJ2-1, is DTGVSQNPRHKITKRGQNVTFRCDPISEHNRLYWYRQTLGQGPEFLTYFQNEAQLEKSRLLSDRFSAERPKGSFSTLEIQRTEQGDSAMYLCASSFGTGTNENSEQFFGPGTRLTVL.

The CDR3 region is CASSPARGTEAFF. In nucleotides, the CDR3 is TGTGCCAGCAGCCCGGCACGGGGGACTGAAGCTTTCTTT. The chain links TRBV11-2 to TRBJ1-1, with D possibly TRBD1 on 5 matching bases. The V end lost 5 bases, the J end lost 5 bases, and 12 bases lay between the germline ends. CDR1 is SGHAT, CDR2 FQNNGV, per germline. The CDR3 has 13 amino acids.

This clone is categorized as medium-sized. The V gene is TRBV2, the J gene TRBJ2-2; D may be TRBD1 (6 bases). The V and J ends lost 10 bases and 6 bases respectively, with 21 bases between them. CDR1 is SNHLY, CDR2 FYNNEI, per germline. This CDR3 has 15 residues. CDR3 DNA sequence: TGTGCCACCTATCCTACAGGGAGTGAGTCCGGGGAGCTGTTTTTT. Translating gives CATYPTGSESGELFF.

This clone was counted only a few times. The chain combines TRBV5-1 with TRBJ2-6; D is unclear. The CDR3 length is 18 residues. The germline V gene has CDR1 SGHRS and CDR2 YFSETQ. V was clipped by 0 bases and J by 0 bases, with 13 bases between them. The DNA for the CDR3 is TGCGCCAGCAGCTTGGGGCAGTCTCCAAGCTCTGGGGCCAACGTCCTGACTTTC. This sequence encodes CASSLGQSPSSGANVLTF.

The chain recombines TRBV5-6 with TRBJ1-1, with D unresolved. V was pared by 3 bases and J by 1 base, with 7 bases between. The germline CDR1 and CDR2 sequences are SGHDT and YYEEEE. The length of the CDR3 is 13 residues. The CDR3: CASSYGANTEAFF. The DNA of the CDR3 is TGTGCCAGCAGCTACGGAGCGAACACTGAAGCTTTCTTT.

The chain couples TRBV10-3 to TRBJ1-5; maybe TRBD1 (5 bases). V gave up 2 bases and J gave up 2 bases, with 10 bases separating them. Germline values: CDR1 ENHRY, CDR2 SYGVKD. The CDR3 covers 15 residues. CDR3 in amino acids: CAISEVRAGNQPQHF. Written as DNA, the CDR3 is TGTGCCATCAGTGAGGTCAGGGCGGGCAATCAGCCCCAGCATTTT.

The chain uses TRBV2 and TRBJ1-6, with D perhaps matching TRBD1 (6 bases). The V end lost 8 bases, the J end lost 8 bases, and 13 bases lay between the germline ends. The CDR3 contains 13 residues. Germline V gene data show CDR1 as SNHLY and CDR2 as FYNNEI. CDR3 sequence reads: CASLREGDSPLHF. Here the CDR3 DNA reads TGTGCCAGCTTGAGGGAGGGGGATTCACCCCTCCACTTT. Together with reference TRBV2 and TRBJ1-6, the CDR3 gives the full variable domain: EPEVTQTPSHQVTQMGQEVILRCVPISNHLYFYWYRQILGQKVEFLVSFYNNEISEKSEIFDDQFSVERPDGSNFTLKIRSTKLEDSAMYFCASLREGDSPLHFGNGTRLTVT.

The chain has TRBV7-2 and TRBJ1-2; 9 nucleotides align to TRBD1. The CDR3 totals 15 residues. The V gene's germline CDR1 is SGHTA and CDR2 FQGNSA. Losses at the gene ends were 5 bases for V and 3 bases for J; bases not matched to a gene: 7. The CDR3 sequence: CASSREGQGHYGYTF. The CDR3, as DNA: TGTGCCAGCAGCAGAGAGGGACAGGGACACTATGGCTACACCTTC.

The chain has TRBV7-9 and TRBJ2-3; 8 nucleotides align to TRBD2. The CDR3 contains 12 residues. J was trimmed by 5 bases and V by 7 bases; bases with no gene match: 2. Per germline, CDR1 SEHNR and CDR2 FQNEAQ (reference sequence). CDR3 DNA: TGTGCCAGCAATAGCGGGGAAGATACGCAGTATTTT. Amino acids: CASNSGEDTQYF.

The rearrangement joins TRBV7-2 to TRBJ1-2; D possibly corresponds to TRBD1 (6 bases). Trimming removed 5 bases from V and 0 bases from J, with 13 bases in between. Germline CDR1 and CDR2: SGHTA and FQGNSA. The CDR3 is made up of 15 amino acids. CDR3 in amino acids: CASSTRTDTNYGYTF. The CDR3 nucleotides read TGTGCCAGCAGCACCAGGACAGATACTAACTATGGCTACACCTTC.

This chain connects TRBV15 to TRBJ2-3, with a tentative D call TRBD1 (5 bases). CDR1 is LNHNV and CDR2 is YYDKDF in the germline V gene (reference sequence). Trimming shortened V by 5 bases and J by 0 bases, and 24 bases separated the two germline ends. This CDR3 is built from 19 residues. The CDR3 nucleotides read TGTGCCACCAGCGGGCGTTGGGGCGGAAGTCTTTTAAGCACAGATACGCAGTATTTT. This encodes CATSGRWGGSLLSTDTQYF.

V gene TRBV4-1 combines with J gene TRBJ2-5, with D possibly matching TRBD1 (6 bases). CDR1 and CDR2 (germline): MGHRA, YSYEKL. V was clipped by 3 bases and J by 5 bases, with 19 bases between them. CDR3 length equals 16 residues. CDR3 nucleotide sequence: TGCGCCAGCAGCCAGGCGCGGACAGATAGGTGGGAGACCCAGTACTTC. This codes for CASSQARTDRWETQYF.

There are a few counts of this clone. The chain combines TRBV19 with TRBJ1-5, with a possible D match to TRBD1 (5 bases). Germline-derived CDR1 and CDR2 are LNHDA and SQIVND (reference sequence). CDR3 length: 14 amino acids. V was pared by 7 bases and J by 5 bases, with 15 bases between. The CDR3 DNA reads as TGTGCCAGTAAGGGCAGGAGCAGGGATCAGCCCCAGCATTTT. It codes for CASKGRSRDQPQHF. Supplemented by reference TRBV19 and TRBJ1-5, the full variable domain reads DGGITQSPKYLFRKEGQNVTLSCEQNLNHDAMYWYRQDPGQGLRLIYYSQIVNDFQKGDIAEGYSVSREKKESFPLTVTSAQKNPTAFYLCASKGRSRDQPQHFGDGTRLSIL.

This clone was recorded only once. The chain couples TRBV2 to TRBJ2-7; TRBD2 might be the D (5 bases). CDR3 length: 12 residues. The germline V gene has CDR1 SNHLY and CDR2 FYNNEI. Deletions cut 8 bases from V and 9 bases from J, with 17 bases between. CDR3 in amino acids: CASGEIVRRQYF. DNA for the CDR3: TGTGCCAGCGGGGAGATTGTCCGTAGGCAGTACTTC.

V usage is TRBV9 and J usage is TRBJ2-5; the D is unclear. This CDR3 region has 15 residues. CDR1 is SGDLS and CDR2 is YYNGEE in the germline V gene. The ends were cut back, 1 base at V and 0 bases at J, with 10 bases in the middle. This CDR3 reads CASSVTSVYQETQYF. The CDR3 DNA is TGTGCCAGCAGCGTAACATCAGTGTACCAAGAGACCCAGTACTTC.

The genes are TRBV30 and TRBJ1-2; maybe TRBD1 (5 bases). The CDR3 totals 13 residues. Between the trimmed V and J ends, which lost 2 bases and 7 bases, there was a span of 14 bases. The germline V gene encodes CDR1 GTSNPN and CDR2 SVGIG (reference sequence). CDR3 bases: TGTGCCTGGAGTAGAAGACAGATCGGTGGCTACACCTTC. Encoded protein: CAWSRRQIGGYTF.

This clone was seen more than once but under ten times. This rearrangement joins TRBV5-1 to TRBJ2-7, with 8 bases lining up with TRBD1. The CDR3 runs 14 residues. Looked up from germline, CDR1 is SGHRS and CDR2 is YFSETQ. V was clipped by 4 bases and J by 3 bases; unmatched bases: 6. The CDR3 reads CASSPQDRGYEQYF. In nucleotides, the CDR3 is TGCGCCAGCAGCCCACAAGACAGGGGCTACGAGCAGTACTTC.

The rearrangement joins TRBV7-2 to TRBJ1-3; 7 nucleotides line up with TRBD1. The CDR3 has 15 residues. The germline V gene has CDR1 SGHTA and CDR2 FQGNSA. V lost 5 bases, J lost 4 bases, and 8 bases stayed unmatched. The DNA of the CDR3 is TGTGCCAGCAGCCCAGAAGGGGGCTCGGGAAACACCATATATTTT. Its protein product is CASSPEGGSGNTIYF. The full variable domain, its missing parts supplied by reference TRBV7-2 and TRBJ1-3, is GAGVSQSPSNKVTEKGKDVELRCDPISGHTALYWYRQSLGQGLEFLIYFQGNSAPDKSGLPSDRFSAERTGGSVSTLTIQRTQQEDSAVYLCASSPEGGSGNTIYFGEGSWLTVV.

In its sample, this clone was seen once. The J gene is TRBJ2-7, the V gene TRBV6-1, with D perhaps matching TRBD1 (6 bases). The CDR3 covers 17 residues. Germline CDR1 is MNHNS and CDR2 is SASEGT. V gave up 1 base and J gave up 6 bases, with 22 bases separating them. The chain's CDR3 is CASSEGNFLGGSSEQYF. CDR3 nucleotide sequence: TGTGCCAGCAGTGAAGGAAATTTTTTAGGGGGATCGTCCGAGCAGTACTTC.

The chain has TRBV4-3 and TRBJ1-6; D is perhaps TRBD1 (5 bases). Looked up from germline, CDR1 is LGHNA and CDR2 is YSLEER. The CDR3 covers 13 residues. Trimming pared 2 bases from V and 10 bases from J, leaving 9 bases between. The CDR3 DNA follows: TGCGCCAGCAGCCAACAGGGTGGATCACCCCTCCACTTT. This encodes CASSQQGGSPLHF.